The 23 T cell receptor beta chains given below trace back to one sample, sequenced in a study of shared clonotypes between healthy human individuals. Produced via immunoSEQ multiplex PCR; TCRdb's table is partial and in-frame only. The sample carries about 2 million clones, about 95% recorded once. CD8 cells regarded as naive lacked CD45RO, were positively chosen for CCR7, and omitted terminally differentiated effector memory CD45RA+ cells. Sequencing input: naive CD8+ T cells sorted from blood. The receptors here all came from a man aged 18 to 35 in good health.

The CDR3 here is CASSLFIRDPRRGYTF. The CDR3 nucleotides are TGCGCCAGCAGCTTGTTTATCCGGGACCCAAGGCGTGGCTACACCTTC. This chain uses TRBV5-1 with TRBJ1-2, with D perhaps TRBD1 (5 bases). V was pared by 1 base and J by 7 bases, with 20 bases between. The CDR3 is made up of 16 amino acids. In germline, CDR1 is SGHRS, CDR2 YFSETQ.

The chain recombines TRBV27 with TRBJ2-3; perhaps TRBD2 as D (5 bases). The CDR3 covers 15 residues. The V end was cut by 2 bases, the J end by 0 bases, with 9 bases between. Germline CDR1 MNHEY, CDR2 SMNVEV (reference sequence). The CDR3 nucleotides are TGTGCCAGCAGTTTAGCTAGCCCTAGCACAGATACGCAGTATTTT. It specifies CASSLASPSTDTQYF.

The rearrangement joins TRBV12-5 to TRBJ2-7, with D possibly called TRBD1 or TRBD2 (7 bases each). The CDR3 covers 15 residues. Trimming removed 3 bases at V and 0 bases at J, with 12 bases between. CDR1 is LGHNT and CDR2 is FRNRAP in the germline V gene. As DNA, the CDR3 is TGTGCTAGTGGTTTCCCAGGGGGGGGCTCCTACGAGCAGTACTTC. Encoded protein: CASGFPGGGSYEQYF.

The V call is TRBV27, the J call TRBJ2-5, with 7 bases fitting TRBD2. V was pared by 6 bases and J by 2 bases, with 12 bases of the junction left unmatched. The CDR3 is 16 amino acids. The V gene's germline CDR1 is MNHEY and CDR2 SMNVEV (reference sequence). The CDR3 here is CASRPLPLAAQETQYF. The CDR3 DNA reads as TGTGCCAGCAGACCCCTCCCGCTAGCGGCACAAGAGACCCAGTACTTC.

The V and J genes are TRBV4-3 and TRBJ2-1; D is ambiguous. The CDR3 loop spans 12 amino acids. V lost 1 base and J 7 bases, leaving 5 bases between the germline ends. The germline gives CDR1 LGHNA, CDR2 YSLEER. CDR3 coding DNA: TGCGCCAGCAGCCAAGGACCTAATGAGCAGTTCTTC. This translates into CASSQGPNEQFF.

The chain combines TRBV21-1 with TRBJ2-7; TRBD1, as called in the table, went unchecked against the DNA. TRBV21-1 is a pseudogene. CDR3 length: 14 residues. CDR3 sequence (DNA): TGTGCCAGGACAGACAGGAGAGTTTCCTACGAGCAGTACTTC. Translation: CARTDRRVSYEQYF.

The chain has TRBV7-9 and TRBJ2-7, with no clear D. The CDR3 runs to 12 residues. CDR1 SEHNR and CDR2 FQNEAQ come from the germline V gene (reference sequence). V lost 2 bases and J 10 bases, leaving 12 bases between the germline ends. CDR3 in DNA: TGTGCCAGCAGCTTATACGACCCGGTACAGTACTTC. Translated, it gives CASSLYDPVQYF.

The J gene is TRBJ1-2, the V gene TRBV6-1; 7 bases agree with TRBD1. J lost 4 bases, V lost 2 bases, and 7 bases had no gene match. CDR3 length: 15 residues. Germline V gene lookup returns CDR1 MNHNS and CDR2 SASEGT. The CDR3 sequence is CASSERGQGGYGYTF. In DNA, the CDR3 is TGTGCCAGCAGTGAAAGGGGGCAGGGCGGCTATGGCTACACCTTC.

The J gene is TRBJ2-5, the V gene TRBV6-5; 8 bases match TRBD2. The CDR3 has 14 amino acids. V dropped 2 bases and J dropped 9; count of bases not matched to a gene: 8. Germline CDR1 reads MNHEY; CDR2 reads SVGAGI. The CDR3 DNA follows: TGTGCCAGCAGTTACGAGGGACTAGTAAGCGCCCAGTACTTC. It yields the protein CASSYEGLVSAQYF.

The gene calls are TRBV15 and TRBJ1-2, with unresolved D. The ends were cut back, 5 bases at V and 3 bases at J, with 19 bases in the middle. CDR1 is LNHNV and CDR2 is YYDKDF in the germline V gene (reference sequence). This CDR3 has 16 residues. The DNA for the CDR3 is TGTGCCACCAGCGACACTTTGCAGACGGAGGACTATGGCTACACCTTC. Residues: CATSDTLQTEDYGYTF.

The sample holds one count of this clone. The genes are TRBV6-6 and TRBJ2-1, with a tentative D call TRBD1 (6 bases). V was pared by 2 bases and J by 10 bases, with 12 bases between. The CDR3 totals 13 residues. Looked up from germline, CDR1 is MNHNY and CDR2 is SVGAGI (reference sequence). The CDR3 is CASSYGQSGEQFF. The CDR3 nucleotides read TGTGCCAGCAGTTACGGACAGTCGGGGGAGCAGTTCTTC.

The gene calls are TRBV13 and TRBJ2-7; TRBD2 agrees at 15 bases. Germline CDR1 PRHDT, CDR2 FYEKMQ (reference sequence). V was pared by 5 bases and J by 0 bases, with 8 bases of the junction left unmatched. The CDR3 loop spans 18 amino acids. In nucleotides, the CDR3 is TGTGCCAGCAGCCCATACGGGACTAGCGGGAGGAGCTCCTACGAGCAGTACTTC. Amino acid sequence: CASSPYGTSGRSSYEQYF.

The V call is TRBV11-2, the J call TRBJ1-1; no clear D. CDR1 is SGHAT and CDR2 is FQNNGV in the germline V gene. The CDR3 totals 14 residues. V was cut by 3 bases and J by 3 bases, with 11 bases left in between. CDR3 residues: CASSLINPHTEAFF. The CDR3 DNA reads TGTGCCAGCAGCTTGATCAACCCCCACACTGAAGCTTTCTTT.

This chain links TRBV5-8 with TRBJ2-3; TRBD1 agrees at 10 bases. J was trimmed by 4 bases and V by 4 bases; bases with no gene match: 9. CDR3 length equals 16 residues. The V gene's germline CDR1 is SGHTS and CDR2 YDEGEE. CDR3 protein: CASSVVRDRGADTQYF. The CDR3 coding sequence is TGTGCCAGCAGCGTGGTACGGGACAGGGGAGCAGATACGCAGTATTTT.

The genes are TRBV5-1 and TRBJ2-7, with 8 positions matching TRBD2. The CDR3 is 15 residues long. Germline V gene data show CDR1 as SGHRS and CDR2 as YFSETQ. J was trimmed by 0 bases and V by 4 bases; bases with no gene match: 6. CDR3: CASSISGSSSYEQYF. Here the CDR3 DNA reads TGCGCCAGCAGCATAAGCGGGAGCAGCTCCTACGAGCAGTACTTC.

This clone was detected once. This sequence joins TRBV9 and TRBJ2-7; D tentatively reads TRBD1 or TRBD2 (5 bases each). Germline CDR1 SGDLS, CDR2 YYNGEE. V shed 4 bases and J shed 1 base, with 15 bases lying between them. CDR3 size: 15 residues. The CDR3 reads CASSLRGLSSYEQYF. DNA of the CDR3: TGTGCCAGCAGCTTGAGGGGTCTTAGTTCCTACGAGCAGTACTTC. Based on the CDR3 plus reference TRBV9 and TRBJ2-7, the full variable domain is DSGVTQTPKHLITATGQRVTLRCSPRSGDLSVYWYQQSLDQGLQFLIQYYNGEERAKGNILERFSAQQFPDLHSELNLSSLELGDSALYFCASSLRGLSSYEQYFGPGTRLTVT.

The chain links TRBV5-1 to TRBJ2-5; D is unclear. Germline CDR1 and CDR2: SGHRS and YFSETQ. Trimming stripped 2 bases from V and 0 bases from J, with 8 bases between. The CDR3 contains 14 residues. The CDR3 spells CASSLRSYQETQYF. CDR3 in DNA: TGCGCCAGCAGCTTAAGGTCGTACCAAGAGACCCAGTACTTC.

This CDR3 is CASSMGGNSYEQYF. The CDR3, as DNA: TGTGCCAGTAGTATGGGTGGCAACTCCTACGAGCAGTACTTC. V and J are TRBV19 and TRBJ2-7, with D uncertain. Per the germline V gene, CDR1 is LNHDA and CDR2 is SQIVND (reference sequence). With 3 bases removed from V and 0 bases from J, the gap between germline ends came to 9 bases. CDR3 length equals 14 residues.

As DNA, the CDR3 is TGCGCCAGCAGCGCTGGCCCAGGGGTGGGCACTGAAGCTTTCTTT. It specifies CASSAGPGVGTEAFF. V gene TRBV5-1 combines with J gene TRBJ1-1; tentatively, D is TRBD1 (6 bases). Germline-derived CDR1 and CDR2 are SGHRS and YFSETQ. With 4 bases removed from V and 4 bases from J, the gap between germline ends came to 17 bases. There are 15 residues in the CDR3. Full variable domain (outside the CDR3, taken from reference TRBV5-1 and TRBJ1-1): KAGVTQTPRYLIKTRGQQVTLSCSPISGHRSVSWYQQTPGQGLQFLFEYFSETQRNKGNFPGRFSGRQFSNSRSEMNVSTLELGDSALYLCASSAGPGVGTEAFFGQGTRLTVV.

This chain connects TRBV27 to TRBJ1-1; no definite D call. Germline CDR1 reads MNHEY; CDR2 reads SMNVEV (reference sequence). The CDR3 is made up of 12 amino acids. Trimming pared 5 bases from V and 6 bases from J, leaving 10 bases between. The CDR3 loop is CASSPGGPEAFF. CDR3 DNA: TGTGCCAGCAGTCCGGGAGGCCCTGAAGCTTTCTTT.

The chain is built from TRBV6-4 and TRBJ2-1, with 9 nucleotides matching TRBD2. The length of the CDR3 is 15 residues. After removal of 8 bases from V and 6 bases from J, the junction contained 11 bases not matched to a gene. CDR1 is MRHNA and CDR2 is SNTAGT in the germline V gene. Here the CDR3 reads CASCMGLAGPNEQFF. The CDR3 nucleotides are TGTGCCAGCTGTATGGGGCTAGCGGGGCCCAATGAGCAGTTCTTC.

This clone showed up just once. This chain links TRBV2 with TRBJ1-1; 8 positions match TRBD1. CDR3 size: 17 residues. Trimming removed 1 base from V and 0 bases from J; junction bases left unmatched: 7. The germline gives CDR1 SNHLY, CDR2 FYNNEI. DNA of the CDR3: TGTGCCAGCAGTGAAGGTCAGGGGGCTATCATGAACACTGAAGCTTTCTTT. It yields the protein CASSEGQGAIMNTEAFF. The complete variable domain, with remaining parts taken from reference TRBV2 and TRBJ1-1, reads EPEVTQTPSHQVTQMGQEVILRCVPISNHLYFYWYRQILGQKVEFLVSFYNNEISEKSEIFDDQFSVERPDGSNFTLKIRSTKLEDSAMYFCASSEGQGAIMNTEAFFGQGTRLTVV.

Here the CDR3 DNA reads TGCGCCAGCAGTGAAGTTAAAGGTGCTTTCTTC. It codes for CASSEVKGAFF. The chain carries TRBV10-1 and TRBJ2-1; no clear D gene. There are 11 residues in the CDR3. Germline V gene data show CDR1 as WNHNN and CDR2 as SYGVQD (reference sequence). V was clipped by 3 bases and J by 16 bases, with 13 bases between them.